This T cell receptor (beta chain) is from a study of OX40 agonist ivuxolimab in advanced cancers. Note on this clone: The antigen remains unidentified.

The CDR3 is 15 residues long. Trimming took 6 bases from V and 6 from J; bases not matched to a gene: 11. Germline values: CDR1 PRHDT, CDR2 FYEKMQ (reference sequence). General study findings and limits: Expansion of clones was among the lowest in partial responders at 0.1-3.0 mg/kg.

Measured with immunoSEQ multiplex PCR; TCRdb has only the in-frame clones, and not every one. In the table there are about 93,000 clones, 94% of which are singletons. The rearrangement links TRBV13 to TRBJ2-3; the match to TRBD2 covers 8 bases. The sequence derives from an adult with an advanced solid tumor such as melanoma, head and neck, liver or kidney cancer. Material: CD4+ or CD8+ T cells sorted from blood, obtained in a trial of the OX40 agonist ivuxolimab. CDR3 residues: CASSQRAGVTDTQYF. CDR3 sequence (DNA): TGTGCCAGCAGTCAGAGAGCGGGAGTGACGGATACGCAGTATTTT.